This passage covers 17 T cell receptor beta chains from one sample sequenced in a study of tumor-infiltrating lymphocytes in glioblastoma multiforme. Three nested ARM-PCR rounds with V-beta and C-beta primers built TCRB libraries. TCRdb independently ran MiXCR on the multiplex PCR reads; one entry per CDR3 protein. The profile shows around 15,000 distinct CDR3 sequences, roughly 74% of them singletons. The sample taken for sequencing was brain tumor tissue. Receptor source: a male donor with glioblastoma.

The genes are TRBV21-1 and TRBJ2-4; the listed D gene, TRBD1, was not tested against the DNA. TRBV21-1 is reported as a pseudogene. The CDR3 is 16 amino acids. Here the CDR3 reads CASSKGDTGLKNIQYF. The CDR3 DNA is TGTGCCAGCAGCAAAGGGGACACAGGGCTTAAAAACATTCAGTACTTC.

For this clonotype: An end of the junction differs from the germline gene, which may be a read error. The gene calls are TRBV20-1 and TRBJ2-1; 9 bases line up with TRBD2. From germline, CDR1 is DFQATT and CDR2 SNEGSKA (reference sequence). The length of the CDR3 is 14 residues. This CDR3 reads CSAFSGSSYNEQLF. CDR3 in DNA: TGCAGTGCGTTTAGCGGGAGCTCCTACAATGAGCAGCTCTTC.

This clonotype has a handful of counts. The junction shows a germline mismatch at one end, possibly a read error. The gene calls are TRBV4-1 and TRBJ2-1, with a weak D call TRBD2 (5 bases). Germline V gene data show CDR1 as MGHRA and CDR2 as YSYEKL. The length of the CDR3 is 13 residues. The CDR3 region has the DNA TGCGCCAGCAGCCGCCTCGGGATACACGAGCAGCTCTTC. Its translation is CASSRLGIHEQLF.

This chain joins TRBV6-4 and TRBJ2-3; tentative D call: TRBD2 (5 bases). Trimming took 4 bases from V and 3 from J, leaving 14 bases between them. The CDR3 is 15 amino acids. Looked up from germline, CDR1 is MRHNA and CDR2 is SNTAGT. The CDR3 coding sequence is TGTGCCAGCAGTGCTTCCCTGAGGGCTACAGATACGCAGTATTTT. It translates to CASSASLRATDTQYF.

Details on this clonotype: An end of the junction does not agree with germline; a read error may underlie this. The chain carries TRBV11-2 and TRBJ2-3; weak D call: TRBD2 (6 bases). This CDR3 is 17 amino acids long. Germline V gives CDR1 SGHAT, CDR2 FQNNGV. The CDR3 DNA reads TGTGCCAGCAGCCTAGATCCTGCAAGCACTAGCACGGATACGCAGTATTTT. Its protein product is CASSLDPASTSTDTQYF.

V usage is TRBV11-3 and J usage is TRBJ1-6, with D possibly being TRBD1 (5 bases). This CDR3 is built from 15 residues. Looked up from germline, CDR1 is SGHNT and CDR2 is YENEEA. V was cut by 1 base and J by 8 bases, with 12 bases left in between. Written as DNA, the CDR3 is TGTGCCAGCAGCTTAGCATCGGGGGTGGATTCACCCCTCCACTTT. This gives the protein CASSLASGVDSPLHF.

A note on this clonotype: A junction end diverges from the germline sequence, so it may reflect a read error. The chain uses TRBV11-2 and TRBJ2-2; D may be TRBD1 or TRBD2 (6 bases each). The germline gives CDR1 SGHAT, CDR2 FQNNGV. The CDR3 runs to 15 residues. The CDR3 region is CASSLGQEGTGELIF. The DNA of the CDR3 is TGTGCCAGCAGCTTAGGACAGGAGGGGACCGGGGAGCTGATTTTT.

This clonotype was seen repeatedly, ten times or more. This chain connects TRBV30 to TRBJ2-7, with 10 bases aligning to TRBD1. The germline CDR1 and CDR2 sequences are GTSNPN and SVGIG (reference sequence). Trimming at V came to 1 base and at J to 3 bases, leaving 6 bases not matched to a gene. The CDR3 loop spans 15 amino acids. The CDR3 reads CAWSGGTGAGYEQYF. CDR3 nucleotides: TGTGCCTGGAGTGGAGGGACAGGGGCCGGCTACGAGCAGTACTTC.

V gene TRBV11-2 combines with J gene TRBJ1-1; D possibly corresponds to TRBD1 (5 bases). Germline V CDR1 and CDR2: SGHAT, FQNNGV. V was cut by 2 bases and J by 10 bases, with 17 bases left in between. This CDR3 comprises 14 residues. The CDR3 here is CASSLWSGQVGAFF. CDR3 in DNA: TGTGCCAGCAGCTTATGGTCAGGGCAGGTCGGAGCTTTCTTT.

The V and J genes are TRBV11-3 and TRBJ2-1; either TRBD1 or TRBD2 may fit D (6 bases each). The CDR3 covers 16 residues. V shed 1 base and J shed 3 bases, with 13 bases lying between them. Germline lookup yields CDR1 SGHNT and CDR2 YENEEA. The CDR3 spells CASSLGGTTNYNEQFF. The DNA of the CDR3 is TGTGCCAGCAGCTTAGGCGGGACAACTAACTACAATGAGCAGTTCTTC.

A single count supports this clonotype. No conserved phenylalanine or tryptophan ends this CDR3, so it is likely a read error. This chain links TRBV30 with TRBJ1-5; D call uncertain. The CDR3 has 12 amino acids. Germline-derived CDR1 and CDR2 are GTSNPN and SVGIG (reference sequence). Trimming removed 0 bases from V and 4 bases from J, with 4 bases in between. The DNA of the CDR3 is TGTGCCTGGAGTGTGAGTAATCAGCCCCAGCATTCT. It is translated as CAWSVSNQPQHS.

The table lists this clonotype with a few counts. J is TRBJ2-2 and V is TRBV20-1; 10 bases align to TRBD2. The germline V gene encodes CDR1 DFQATT and CDR2 SNEGSKA (reference sequence). The trim removed 5 bases at V and 6 bases at J, leaving 3 bases unmatched. The CDR3 consists of 13 residues. CDR3 in amino acids: CSAEAGGAGELFF. The DNA of the CDR3 is TGCAGTGCTGAAGCGGGAGGGGCCGGGGAGCTGTTTTTT.

Details on this clonotype: A much larger clonotype is one base distant, so this may be a read error. The conserved phenylalanine or tryptophan normally closing the CDR3 is absent here, so this likely arose from a read error. This rearrangement joins TRBV20-1 to TRBJ2-7; TRBD1 matches 9 bases. CDR1 and CDR2 (germline): DFQATT, SNEGSKA (reference sequence). CDR3 length equals 15 residues. The V segment lost 1 base and the J segment 1 base; nucleotides outside the gene matches: 5. CDR3 DNA: TGCAGTGCTAGAGGAACAGGGGGCCTGTCCTACGAGCAGTACCTC. It codes for CSARGTGGLSYEQYL.

The chain links TRBV5-6 to TRBJ2-5; the match to TRBD1 covers 8 bases. The CDR3 loop spans 15 amino acids. Germline assignment: CDR1 SGHDT and CDR2 YYEEEE. The J segment lost 1 base and the V segment lost 0 bases, leaving 2 bases of the junction unmatched. Here the CDR3 reads CASSLGTGLQETQYF. The DNA of the CDR3 is TGTGCCAGCAGCTTGGGGACAGGGCTCCAAGAGACCCAGTACTTC.

Details on this clonotype: The conserved closing phenylalanine or tryptophan is absent in this CDR3, likely reflecting a read error. The limits of the CDR3 on the DNA are not certain, so only TCRdb's listed CDR3 is given. The V gene is TRBV29-1, the J gene TRBJ2-5; the table calls TRBD2, which could not be checked here. The CDR3 adds up to 15 amino acids, both ends counted. The germline V gene has CDR1 SQVTM and CDR2 ANQGSEA. CDR3 in amino acids: CSVEPTSERLETQYL.

On this clonotype itself: The junction does not match germline at one end; this may be a read error. V gene TRBV11-2 combines with J gene TRBJ2-2; D is possibly TRBD1 (5 bases). Germline V gene sequence: CDR1 SGHAT, CDR2 FQNNGV. The CDR3 is made up of 15 amino acids. The CDR3 DNA follows: TGTGCCAGTAGCTTAGTACAGGAGCACGCCGGGGAGCTGTTTTTT. This gives the protein CASSLVQEHAGELFF.

In nucleotides, the CDR3 is TGTGCCAGCAGCCGTCCCCCGCAGGGCTATGAGACCCAGTACTTC. As protein: CASSRPPQGYETQYF. J is TRBJ2-5 and V is TRBV7-8; D possibly corresponds to TRBD1 (5 bases). The CDR3 covers 15 residues. The V gene's germline CDR1 is SGHVS and CDR2 FQNEAQ. V lost 5 bases to trimming and J lost 5 bases, with 18 bases between them.